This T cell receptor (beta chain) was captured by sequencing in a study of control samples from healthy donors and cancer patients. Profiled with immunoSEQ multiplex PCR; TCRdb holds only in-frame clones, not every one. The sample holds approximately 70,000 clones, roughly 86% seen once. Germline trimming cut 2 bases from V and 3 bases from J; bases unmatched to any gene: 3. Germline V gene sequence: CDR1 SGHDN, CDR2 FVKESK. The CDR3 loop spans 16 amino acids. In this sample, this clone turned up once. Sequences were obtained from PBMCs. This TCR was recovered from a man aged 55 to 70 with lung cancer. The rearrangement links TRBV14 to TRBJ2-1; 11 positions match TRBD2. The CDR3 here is CASSQFSGGDYNEQFF. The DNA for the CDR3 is TGTGCCAGCAGCCAATTTAGCGGGGGGGACTACAATGAGCAGTTCTTC. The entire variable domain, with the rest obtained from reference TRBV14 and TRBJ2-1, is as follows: EAGVTQFPSHSVIEKGQTVTLRCDPISGHDNLYWYRRVMGKEIKFLLHFVKESKQDESGMPNNRFLAERTGGTYSTLKVQPAELEDSGVYFCASSQFSGGDYNEQFFGPGTRLTVL.